A selection of T cell receptor beta chains follows, all from one sample in a study of shared clonotypes between healthy human individuals. Profiled with immunoSEQ multiplex PCR; TCRdb holds only in-frame clones, not every one. The table lists roughly 1,500,000 clones, 98% of them singletons, with about 0.45% in the top ten. The sequenced material came from naive CD4+ T cells sorted from blood. All receptors come from a man younger than 45 in good health. Both conserved end residues are part of each CDR3. Each record gives: V gene, clone size, D gene, J gene, CDR3 protein, CDR3 DNA. A D gene is named only where the DNA matches it firmly. Some rows have no size entry. The others give once, few or many, or a class for an expanded clone.

v_gene: TRBV6-6; abundance: NA; d_gene: NA; j_gene: TRBJ2-7; CDR3aa: CASSSFYRQGLNEQYF; CDR3nt: TGTGCCAGCAGTTCCTTTTATCGGCAGGGTCTCAACGAGCAGTACTTC
v_gene: TRBV27; abundance: NA; d_gene: NA; j_gene: TRBJ1-5; CDR3aa: CASLHPTGRLPQHF; CDR3nt: TGTGCCAGCCTACATCCCACGGGTCGGCTGCCCCAGCATTTT
v_gene: TRBV18; abundance: NA; d_gene: TRBD1; j_gene: TRBJ2-7; CDR3aa: CASSPQGDRSYEQYF; CDR3nt: TGTGCCAGCTCACCACAGGGGGACAGGTCCTACGAGCAGTACTTC
v_gene: TRBV7-2; abundance: NA; d_gene: NA; j_gene: TRBJ2-3; CDR3aa: CASSTEGPTDTQYF; CDR3nt: TGTGCCAGCAGCACGGAGGGCCCCACAGATACGCAGTATTTT
v_gene: TRBV29-1; abundance: NA; d_gene: NA; j_gene: TRBJ2-7; CDR3aa: CSPLVGGPSYEQYF; CDR3nt: TGCAGCCCCTTAGTGGGAGGCCCCTCCTACGAGCAGTACTTC
v_gene: TRBV7-2; abundance: NA; d_gene: NA; j_gene: TRBJ2-5; CDR3aa: CARSTLGETQYF; CDR3nt: TGTGCCAGATCGACGTTAGGAGAGACCCAGTACTTC
v_gene: TRBV10-1; abundance: NA; d_gene: TRBD1; j_gene: TRBJ2-7; CDR3aa: CASSDPGQGLYEQYF; CDR3nt: TGCGCCAGCAGTGATCCGGGACAGGGACTTTACGAGCAGTACTTC
v_gene: TRBV5-1; abundance: once; d_gene: NA; j_gene: TRBJ2-7; CDR3aa: CASSLAPGIDEQYF; CDR3nt: TGCGCCAGCAGCTTGGCCCCAGGGATCGACGAGCAGTACTTC
v_gene: TRBV28; abundance: NA; d_gene: TRBD2; j_gene: TRBJ2-7; CDR3aa: CASSLREAYEQYF; CDR3nt: TGTGCCAGCAGTTTGCGGGAGGCCTACGAGCAGTACTTC
v_gene: TRBV6-6; abundance: NA; d_gene: TRBD2; j_gene: TRBJ2-1; CDR3aa: CASSYLAASYNEQFF; CDR3nt: TGTGCCAGCAGTTACCTAGCGGCCTCCTACAATGAGCAGTTCTTC
v_gene: TRBV5-8; abundance: NA; d_gene: NA; j_gene: TRBJ2-1; CDR3aa: CASSSRPSSYNEQFF; CDR3nt: TGTGCCAGCAGCTCCCGGCCGAGCTCCTACAATGAGCAGTTCTTC
v_gene: TRBV11-2; abundance: once; d_gene: TRBD1; j_gene: TRBJ1-3; CDR3aa: CASSLQGGGNTIYF; CDR3nt: TGTGCCAGCAGCTTACAAGGGGGCGGAAACACCATATATTTT
v_gene: TRBV5-1; abundance: once; d_gene: NA; j_gene: TRBJ2-2; CDR3aa: CASSGTGTGELFF; CDR3nt: TGCGCCAGCAGCGGAACAGGGACCGGGGAGCTGTTTTTT
v_gene: TRBV6-5; abundance: NA; d_gene: TRBD2; j_gene: TRBJ2-1; CDR3aa: CASSYGGLAGANEQFF; CDR3nt: TGTGCCAGCAGTTACGGGGGGCTAGCGGGAGCCAATGAGCAGTTCTTC
v_gene: TRBV7-8; abundance: NA; d_gene: NA; j_gene: TRBJ2-1; CDR3aa: CASSFPREPLYNEQFF; CDR3nt: TGTGCCAGCAGCTTTCCTCGGGAGCCCCTTTACAATGAGCAGTTCTTC
v_gene: TRBV10-3; abundance: NA; d_gene: NA; j_gene: TRBJ1-2; CDR3aa: CAISEIGPDPWFTF; CDR3nt: TGTGCCATCAGTGAGATCGGTCCTGATCCATGGTTCACCTTC
v_gene: TRBV5-5; abundance: NA; d_gene: NA; j_gene: TRBJ2-1; CDR3aa: CASFQGYSYNEQFF; CDR3nt: TGTGCCAGTTTCCAGGGTTACTCCTACAATGAGCAGTTCTTC
v_gene: TRBV5-4; abundance: NA; d_gene: TRBD2; j_gene: TRBJ2-4; CDR3aa: CASSPTSGSSSIQYF; CDR3nt: TGTGCCAGCAGCCCGACTAGCGGGAGTTCGAGCATTCAGTACTTC
v_gene: TRBV14; abundance: NA; d_gene: TRBD2; j_gene: TRBJ2-1; CDR3aa: CASSQAVGRLAGHNEQFF; CDR3nt: TGTGCCAGCAGCCAAGCTGTGGGTCGGCTAGCGGGGCACAATGAGCAGTTCTTC
v_gene: TRBV28; abundance: NA; d_gene: NA; j_gene: TRBJ2-5; CDR3aa: CASIPGPLETQYF; CDR3nt: TGTGCCAGCATCCCCGGGCCGCTGGAGACCCAGTACTTC
v_gene: TRBV5-1; abundance: NA; d_gene: NA; j_gene: TRBJ1-2; CDR3aa: CASWGGYGYTF; CDR3nt: TGCGCCAGCTGGGGGGGCTATGGCTACACCTTC
v_gene: TRBV29-1; abundance: NA; d_gene: NA; j_gene: TRBJ2-7; CDR3aa: CSVKDGPYEQYF; CDR3nt: TGCAGCGTTAAAGACGGACCCTACGAGCAGTACTTC
v_gene: TRBV28; abundance: NA; d_gene: NA; j_gene: TRBJ1-1; CDR3aa: CASKVLGVTEAFF; CDR3nt: TGTGCCAGCAAGGTTCTTGGGGTTACTGAAGCTTTCTTT
v_gene: TRBV28; abundance: NA; d_gene: TRBD1; j_gene: TRBJ1-5; CDR3aa: CASSLWGQGPQPQHF; CDR3nt: TGTGCCAGCAGTTTATGGGGACAGGGCCCTCAGCCCCAGCATTTT
v_gene: TRBV6-7; abundance: NA; d_gene: NA; j_gene: TRBJ1-2; CDR3aa: CASSYADYGYTF; CDR3nt: TGTGCCAGCAGTTACGCGGACTATGGCTACACCTTC
v_gene: TRBV5-1; abundance: NA; d_gene: NA; j_gene: TRBJ2-7; CDR3aa: CASSFPLIAVTYEQYF; CDR3nt: TGCGCCAGCAGCTTTCCCCTCATAGCGGTAACCTACGAGCAGTACTTC
v_gene: TRBV5-1; abundance: NA; d_gene: TRBD1; j_gene: TRBJ1-2; CDR3aa: CASSLVGTGEAYGYTF; CDR3nt: TGCGCCAGCAGCTTGGTTGGGACAGGGGAGGCCTATGGCTACACCTTC
v_gene: TRBV18; abundance: NA; d_gene: NA; j_gene: TRBJ2-5; CDR3aa: CASSENTGIETQYF; CDR3nt: TGTGCCAGCTCAGAAAATACAGGGATTGAGACCCAGTACTTC
v_gene: TRBV27; abundance: NA; d_gene: TRBD2; j_gene: TRBJ2-2; CDR3aa: CASSPGLAGATGELFF; CDR3nt: TGTGCCAGCAGTCCTGGACTAGCGGGAGCCACCGGGGAGCTGTTTTTT
v_gene: TRBV18; abundance: NA; d_gene: NA; j_gene: TRBJ2-1; CDR3aa: CASSPLSSGVSNEQFF; CDR3nt: TGTGCCAGCTCACCCCTTAGCTCGGGAGTTTCCAATGAGCAGTTCTTC
v_gene: TRBV6-1; abundance: NA; d_gene: TRBD1; j_gene: TRBJ1-2; CDR3aa: CASSHRDRALGGYTF; CDR3nt: TGTGCCAGCAGCCACCGGGACAGGGCGTTAGGTGGCTACACCTTC
v_gene: TRBV5-1; abundance: NA; d_gene: TRBD1; j_gene: TRBJ2-1; CDR3aa: CASTRGGRTPHNEQFF; CDR3nt: TGCGCCAGCACCCGAGGGGGCAGGACCCCCCACAATGAGCAGTTCTTC
v_gene: TRBV7-8; abundance: NA; d_gene: NA; j_gene: TRBJ2-3; CDR3aa: CASSSRIGLPPDTDTQYF; CDR3nt: TGTGCCAGCAGCTCCCGGATAGGGTTGCCGCCCGACACAGATACGCAGTATTTT
v_gene: TRBV6-1; abundance: NA; d_gene: NA; j_gene: TRBJ2-7; CDR3aa: CASSVRDSYEQYF; CDR3nt: TGTGCCAGCAGTGTAAGGGACTCCTACGAGCAGTACTTC
v_gene: TRBV19; abundance: NA; d_gene: NA; j_gene: TRBJ2-2; CDR3aa: CASSSPGNTGELFF; CDR3nt: TGTGCCAGTAGCTCCCCGGGGAACACCGGGGAGCTGTTTTTT
v_gene: TRBV10-2; abundance: once; d_gene: NA; j_gene: TRBJ1-1; CDR3aa: CASRGMGQITEAFF; CDR3nt: TGCGCCAGCAGAGGAATGGGACAAATCACTGAAGCTTTCTTT
v_gene: TRBV5-1; abundance: NA; d_gene: NA; j_gene: TRBJ2-5; CDR3aa: CASSLPQTETQYF; CDR3nt: TGCGCCAGCAGCTTGCCTCAGACGGAGACCCAGTACTTC
v_gene: TRBV30; abundance: NA; d_gene: NA; j_gene: TRBJ1-5; CDR3aa: CAWSADISNQPQHF; CDR3nt: TGTGCCTGGAGTGCCGATATTAGCAATCAGCCCCAGCATTTT
v_gene: TRBV28; abundance: NA; d_gene: NA; j_gene: TRBJ2-2; CDR3aa: CASSLWTGELFF; CDR3nt: TGTGCCAGCAGTTTATGGACCGGGGAGCTGTTTTTT
v_gene: TRBV7-9; abundance: NA; d_gene: NA; j_gene: TRBJ2-3; CDR3aa: CASSLAHHTDTQYF; CDR3nt: TGTGCCAGCAGCTTAGCACACCACACAGATACGCAGTATTTT
v_gene: TRBV6-1; abundance: NA; d_gene: NA; j_gene: TRBJ1-5; CDR3aa: CASSEQGNQPQHF; CDR3nt: TGTGCCAGCAGTGAACAGGGCAATCAGCCCCAGCATTTT
v_gene: TRBV6-1; abundance: once; d_gene: NA; j_gene: TRBJ1-1; CDR3aa: CASSETPFDEAFF; CDR3nt: TGTGCCAGCAGTGAAACACCGTTCGATGAAGCTTTCTTT
v_gene: TRBV5-1; abundance: NA; d_gene: NA; j_gene: TRBJ1-1; CDR3aa: CASSFRGTEAFF; CDR3nt: TGCGCCAGCAGCTTTCGGGGAACTGAAGCTTTCTTT
v_gene: TRBV10-1; abundance: NA; d_gene: NA; j_gene: TRBJ2-2; CDR3aa: CASSERETGELFF; CDR3nt: TGCGCCAGCAGTGAGCGAGAGACCGGGGAGCTGTTTTTT
v_gene: TRBV5-4; abundance: NA; d_gene: TRBD1; j_gene: TRBJ1-5; CDR3aa: CASSLDGQGGDQPQHF; CDR3nt: TGTGCCAGCAGCTTAGACGGACAGGGCGGTGATCAGCCCCAGCATTTT
v_gene: TRBV7-9; abundance: NA; d_gene: NA; j_gene: TRBJ1-5; CDR3aa: CASSSSSNQPQHF; CDR3nt: TGTGCCAGCAGCTCCAGCAGCAATCAGCCCCAGCATTTT
v_gene: TRBV5-1; abundance: NA; d_gene: TRBD1; j_gene: TRBJ2-5; CDR3aa: CASNRQGTETQYF; CDR3nt: TGCGCCAGCAACCGACAGGGGACGGAGACCCAGTACTTC
v_gene: TRBV2; abundance: NA; d_gene: NA; j_gene: TRBJ1-5; CDR3aa: CASSEEGGNQPQHF; CDR3nt: TGTGCCAGCAGTGAGGAGGGCGGCAATCAGCCCCAGCATTTT
v_gene: TRBV6-7; abundance: once; d_gene: NA; j_gene: TRBJ2-2; CDR3aa: CASSSGPSCGELFF; CDR3nt: TGTGCCAGCAGTTCCGGGCCGTCGTGCGGGGAGCTGTTTTTT
v_gene: TRBV7-8; abundance: NA; d_gene: NA; j_gene: TRBJ2-1; CDR3aa: CASSLTREGGGEQFF; CDR3nt: TGTGCCAGCAGCTTAACTCGGGAAGGTGGGGGTGAGCAGTTCTTC
v_gene: TRBV25-1; abundance: NA; d_gene: NA; j_gene: TRBJ2-7; CDR3aa: CASSNYPEQYF; CDR3nt: TGTGCCAGCAGTAATTACCCGGAGCAGTACTTC
v_gene: TRBV6-4; abundance: NA; d_gene: TRBD1; j_gene: TRBJ2-1; CDR3aa: CASSPMDRDGNEQFF; CDR3nt: TGTGCCAGCAGCCCCATGGACAGGGATGGCAATGAGCAGTTCTTC
v_gene: TRBV5-1; abundance: NA; d_gene: TRBD2; j_gene: TRBJ2-5; CDR3aa: CASSESAGTSDQETQYF; CDR3nt: TGCGCCAGCAGCGAATCCGCCGGGACTAGCGACCAAGAGACCCAGTACTTC
v_gene: TRBV28; abundance: NA; d_gene: NA; j_gene: TRBJ1-2; CDR3aa: CASRWRGWGYTF; CDR3nt: TGTGCCAGCAGATGGAGGGGTTGGGGCTACACCTTC